This T cell receptor (beta chain) is from a study of blood T cell repertoires in COVID-19. Study background: Collection of acute and convalescent COVID-19 samples took place in the United States, Italy and Spain. PBMCs, B-cell-depleted T cells, or T cells were the source of the cDNA or gDNA that made up the material.

TCRdb keeps only in-frame clones here, not all; method: immunoSEQ multiplex PCR. The sample has fewer than 200,000 clones, around 82% seen once; the top ten hold 5.5% to 7.5%. V was clipped by 0 bases and J by 1 base, with 7 bases between them. The germline gives CDR1 SGDLS, CDR2 YYNGEE. The CDR3 runs 14 residues. The J gene is TRBJ1-1, the V gene TRBV9; D possibly corresponds to TRBD1 (6 bases). This receptor was taken from a middle-aged woman with COVID-19, enrolled during active disease. Source material: peripheral blood. The CDR3 DNA sequence: TGTGCCAGCAGCGTAGCAGGGGAGAACACTGAAGCTTTCTTT. Protein sequence: CASSVAGENTEAFF. Using reference TRBV9 and TRBJ1-1 for the parts outside the CDR3, the full variable domain is DSGVTQTPKHLITATGQRVTLRCSPRSGDLSVYWYQQSLDQGLQFLIQYYNGEERAKGNILERFSAQQFPDLHSELNLSSLELGDSALYFCASSVAGENTEAFFGQGTRLTVV.